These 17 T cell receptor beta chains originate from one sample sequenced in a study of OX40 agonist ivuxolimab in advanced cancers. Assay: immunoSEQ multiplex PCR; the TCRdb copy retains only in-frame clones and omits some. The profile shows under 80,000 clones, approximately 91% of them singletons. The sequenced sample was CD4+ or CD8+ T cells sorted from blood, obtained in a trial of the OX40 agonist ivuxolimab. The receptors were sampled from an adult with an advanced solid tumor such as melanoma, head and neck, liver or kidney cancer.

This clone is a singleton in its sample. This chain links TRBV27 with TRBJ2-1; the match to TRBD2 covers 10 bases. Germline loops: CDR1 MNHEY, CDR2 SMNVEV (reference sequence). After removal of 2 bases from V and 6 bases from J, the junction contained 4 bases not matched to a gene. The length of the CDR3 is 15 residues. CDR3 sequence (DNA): TGTGCCAGCAGTTTACTAGCGGGAGTGGTCAATGAGCAGTTCTTC. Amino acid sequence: CASSLLAGVVNEQFF.

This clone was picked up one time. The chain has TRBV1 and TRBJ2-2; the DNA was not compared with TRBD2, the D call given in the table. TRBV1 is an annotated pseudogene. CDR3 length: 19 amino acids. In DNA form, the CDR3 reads TGCACCAGCAGCCAAGATCAAGCTAGCGGGGATTCGAACACCGGGGAGCTGTTTTTT. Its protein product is CTSSQDQASGDSNTGELFF.

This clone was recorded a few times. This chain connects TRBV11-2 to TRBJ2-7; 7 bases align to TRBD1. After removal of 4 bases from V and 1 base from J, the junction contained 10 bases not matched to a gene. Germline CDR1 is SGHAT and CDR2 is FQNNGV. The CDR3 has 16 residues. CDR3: CASSSPGQKSSYEQYF. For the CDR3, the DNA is TGTGCCAGCAGCTCACCGGGACAGAAAAGTTCCTACGAGCAGTACTTC.

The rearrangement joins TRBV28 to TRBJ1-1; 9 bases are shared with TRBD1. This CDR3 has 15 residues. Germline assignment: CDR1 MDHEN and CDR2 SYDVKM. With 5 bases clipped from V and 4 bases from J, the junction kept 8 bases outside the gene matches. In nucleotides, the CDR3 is TGTGCCAGCAGTCCCGCGGACAGGGGCGGCACTGAAGCTTTCTTT. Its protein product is CASSPADRGGTEAFF.

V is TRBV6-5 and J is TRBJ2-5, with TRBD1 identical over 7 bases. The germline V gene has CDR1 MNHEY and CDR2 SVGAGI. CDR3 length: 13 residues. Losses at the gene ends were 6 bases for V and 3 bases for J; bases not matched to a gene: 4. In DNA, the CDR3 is TGTGCCAGCAGCCTGGGACAGAAAGAGACCCAGTACTTC. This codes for CASSLGQKETQYF.

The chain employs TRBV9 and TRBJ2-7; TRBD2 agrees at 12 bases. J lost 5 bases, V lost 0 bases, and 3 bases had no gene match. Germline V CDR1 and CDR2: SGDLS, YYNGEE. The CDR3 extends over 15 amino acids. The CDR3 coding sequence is TGTGCCAGCAGCGTAGGGACTAGCGGGACAGACGAGCAGTACTTC. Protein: CASSVGTSGTDEQYF.

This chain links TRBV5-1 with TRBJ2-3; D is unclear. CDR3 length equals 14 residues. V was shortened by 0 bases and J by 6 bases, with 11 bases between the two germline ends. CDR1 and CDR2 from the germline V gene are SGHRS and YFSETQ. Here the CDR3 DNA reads TGCGCCAGCAGCTTGGAACAGCCAACGGATACGCAGTATTTT. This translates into CASSLEQPTDTQYF.

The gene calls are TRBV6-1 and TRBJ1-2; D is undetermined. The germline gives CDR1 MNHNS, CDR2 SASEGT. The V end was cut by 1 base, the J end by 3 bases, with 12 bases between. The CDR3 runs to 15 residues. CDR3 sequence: CASSEGMNYDYGYTF. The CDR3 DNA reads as TGTGCCAGCAGTGAAGGTATGAATTACGACTATGGCTACACCTTC.

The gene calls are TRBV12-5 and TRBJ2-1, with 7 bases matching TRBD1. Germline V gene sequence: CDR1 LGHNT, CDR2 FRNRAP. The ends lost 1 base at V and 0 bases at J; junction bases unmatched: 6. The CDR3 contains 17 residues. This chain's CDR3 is CASGLGRTGGSYNEQFF. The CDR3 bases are TGTGCTAGTGGTTTGGGTAGGACAGGCGGCTCCTACAATGAGCAGTTCTTC.

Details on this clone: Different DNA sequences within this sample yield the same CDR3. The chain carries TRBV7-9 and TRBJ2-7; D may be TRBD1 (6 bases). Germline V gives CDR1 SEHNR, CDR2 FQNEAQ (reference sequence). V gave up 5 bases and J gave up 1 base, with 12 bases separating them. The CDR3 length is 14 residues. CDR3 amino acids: CASSPPTGSYEQYF. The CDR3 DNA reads TGTGCCAGCAGCCCCCCGACAGGTTCCTACGAGCAGTACTTC.

In nucleotides, the CDR3 is TGCGCCAGCAGCCCCAGGGTCGGAACTGAAGCTTTCTTT. Encoded protein: CASSPRVGTEAFF. The V and J genes are TRBV5-1 and TRBJ1-1; D might be TRBD1 (5 bases). Trimming cost V 4 bases and J 5 bases, with 12 bases left between them. This CDR3 spans 13 amino acids. Germline V gene data show CDR1 as SGHRS and CDR2 as YFSETQ.

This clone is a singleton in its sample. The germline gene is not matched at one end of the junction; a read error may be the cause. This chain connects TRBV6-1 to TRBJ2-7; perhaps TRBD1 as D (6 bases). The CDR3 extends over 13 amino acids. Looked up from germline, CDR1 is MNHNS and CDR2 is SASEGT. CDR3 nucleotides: TGTGCCAGCAGGACCGATCGTACCGGGACACGGACGTTC. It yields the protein CASRTDRTGTRTF.

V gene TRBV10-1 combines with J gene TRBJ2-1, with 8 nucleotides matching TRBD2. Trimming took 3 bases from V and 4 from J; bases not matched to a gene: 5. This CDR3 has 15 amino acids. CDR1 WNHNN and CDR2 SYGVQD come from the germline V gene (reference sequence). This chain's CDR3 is CASSESSGFYNEQFF. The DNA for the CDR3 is TGCGCCAGCAGTGAATCTAGCGGGTTTTACAATGAGCAGTTCTTC.

CDR3 sequence (DNA): TGTGCCAGCAGCGGACAGGTTGACACCGGGGAGCTGTTTTTT. Amino acids: CASSGQVDTGELFF. This chain joins TRBV5-4 and TRBJ2-2, with 7 bases aligning to TRBD1. The CDR3 loop spans 14 amino acids. V was clipped by 4 bases and J by 3 bases; unmatched bases: 3. Germline V gene lookup returns CDR1 SGHNT and CDR2 YYREEE (reference sequence).

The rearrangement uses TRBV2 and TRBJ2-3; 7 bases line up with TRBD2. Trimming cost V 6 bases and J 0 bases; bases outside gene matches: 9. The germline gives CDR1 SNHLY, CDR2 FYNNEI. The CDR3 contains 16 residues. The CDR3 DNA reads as TGTGCCAGCAGCCTGGGGGGTAGCGGGAGCACAGATACGCAGTATTTT. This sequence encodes CASSLGGSGSTDTQYF. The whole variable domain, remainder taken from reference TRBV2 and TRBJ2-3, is EPEVTQTPSHQVTQMGQEVILRCVPISNHLYFYWYRQILGQKVEFLVSFYNNEISEKSEIFDDQFSVERPDGSNFTLKIRSTKLEDSAMYFCASSLGGSGSTDTQYFGPGTRLTVL.

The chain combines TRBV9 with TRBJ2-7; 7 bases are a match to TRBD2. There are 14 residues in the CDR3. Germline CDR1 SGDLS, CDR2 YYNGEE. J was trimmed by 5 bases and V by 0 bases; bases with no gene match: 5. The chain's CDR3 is CASSVEGGSHEQYF. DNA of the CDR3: TGTGCCAGCAGCGTAGAGGGCGGGAGCCACGAGCAGTACTTC. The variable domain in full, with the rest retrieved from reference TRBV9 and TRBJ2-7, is DSGVTQTPKHLITATGQRVTLRCSPRSGDLSVYWYQQSLDQGLQFLIQYYNGEERAKGNILERFSAQQFPDLHSELNLSSLELGDSALYFCASSVEGGSHEQYFGPGTRLTVT.

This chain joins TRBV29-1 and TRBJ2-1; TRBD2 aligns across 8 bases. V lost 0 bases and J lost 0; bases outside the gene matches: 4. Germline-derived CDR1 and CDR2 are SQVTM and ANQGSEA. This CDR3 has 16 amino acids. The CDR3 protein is CSVEEGGRLSYNEQFF. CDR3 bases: TGCAGCGTTGAAGAAGGCGGGAGGCTCTCCTACAATGAGCAGTTCTTC.